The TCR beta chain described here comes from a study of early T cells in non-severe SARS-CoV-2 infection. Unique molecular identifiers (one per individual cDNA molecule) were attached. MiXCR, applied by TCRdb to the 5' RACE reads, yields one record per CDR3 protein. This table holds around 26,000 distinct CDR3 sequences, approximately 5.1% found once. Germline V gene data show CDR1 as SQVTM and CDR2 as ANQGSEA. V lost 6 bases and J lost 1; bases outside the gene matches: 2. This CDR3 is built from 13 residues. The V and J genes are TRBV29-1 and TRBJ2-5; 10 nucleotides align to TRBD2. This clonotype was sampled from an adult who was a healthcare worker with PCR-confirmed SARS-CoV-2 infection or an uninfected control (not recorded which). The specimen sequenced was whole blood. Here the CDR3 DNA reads TGCAGCGTCCGGACTAGCGGCCAAGAGACCCAGTACTTC. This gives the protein CSVRTSGQETQYF.